A selection of T cell receptor beta chains follows, all from one sample in a study of PD-L1 blockade in urothelial cancer. Measured with immunoSEQ multiplex PCR; TCRdb has only the in-frame clones, and not every one. This sample has tens of thousands of clones, with 84% found just once. Specimen: PBMCs, collected around atezolizumab (anti-PD-L1) treatment. These receptors originate from a man in his 60s with urothelial cancer. CDR3s include the opening cysteine and the closing phenylalanine or tryptophan. A D gene is named only where the DNA matches it firmly. Clone sizes are given selectively: once, few, many, or a class where the clone is expanded.

>11|TRBV7-9|NA|NA|TRBJ1-1
TGTGCCAGCAGCTCCGACAGGGAAGCTTTCTTT
CASSSDREAFF
>15|TRBV6-1|TRBD2|NA|TRBJ2-7
TGTGCCAGCCGTCCAGGCGGGGGGGCAGTGTACGAGCAGTACTTC
CASRPGGGAVYEQYF
>11|TRBV6-1|NA|NA|TRBJ2-7
TGTGCCAGCAGTTACAGGAACGAGCAGTACTTC
CASSYRNEQYF
>14|TRBV4-3|TRBD1|NA|TRBJ1-2
TGCGCCAGCAGCATTAGGACAGGGGGCAATGGCTACACCTTC
CASSIRTGGNGYTF
>16|TRBV5-5|NA|NA|TRBJ1-5
TGTGCCAGCAGCCCAGCCGGGTCCTACTCCAATCAGCCCCAGCATTTT
CASSPAGSYSNQPQHF
>15|TRBV7-2|TRBD1|NA|TRBJ2-1
TGTGCCAGCAGCCTGGGACAGGGGGTCTACAATGAGCAGTTCTTC
CASSLGQGVYNEQFF
>14|TRBV5-1|TRBD1|NA|TRBJ2-5
TGCGCCAGCAGCTCAACAGGGGGCGGAGAGACCCAGTACTTC
CASSSTGGGETQYF
>16|TRBV6-5|NA|once|TRBJ2-3
TGTGCCAGCAGTTACTCGACAGACATCCGCACAGATACGCAGTATTTT
CASSYSTDIRTDTQYF
>14|TRBV6-1|NA|NA|TRBJ1-6
TGTGCCAGCACCCGGGACACCGAGAGTTCACCCCTCCACTTT
CASTRDTESSPLHF
>13|TRBV7-2|NA|few|TRBJ1-1
TGTGCCAGCAGCTTCGGGGAGAGCACTGAAGCTTTCTTT
CASSFGESTEAFF
>21|TRBV28|NA|NA|TRBJ2-5
TGTGCCAGCAGTTTTGGGACAGGGGGCCCTAGCGGGAGGGCCAACCCAGGGACCCAGTACTTC
CASSFGTGGPSGRANPGTQYF
>17|TRBV2|TRBD1|NA|TRBJ2-2
TGTGCCAGCAGTGAAGTGAGGGACAGGGTGAACACCGGGGAGCTGTTTTTT
CASSEVRDRVNTGELFF
>14|TRBV6-5|TRBD1|NA|TRBJ1-1
TGTGCCAGCAGTACAGGGGGACCGAACACTGAAGCTTTCTTT
CASSTGGPNTEAFF
>15|TRBV7-9|TRBD1|medium-sized|TRBJ1-2
TGTGCCAGCAGCTTAGATGCCGGGACAGACTATGGCTACACCTTC
CASSLDAGTDYGYTF
>14|TRBV5-1|TRBD1|NA|TRBJ1-1
TGCGCCAGCAGCCAGGGGGCTGGGAACACTGAAGCTTTCTTT
CASSQGAGNTEAFF
>15|TRBV7-2|NA|NA|TRBJ1-3
TGTGCCAGCAGCTTACAATCGGGAAGTGGAAACACCATATATTTT
CASSLQSGSGNTIYF
>15|TRBV11-2|NA|NA|TRBJ2-7
TGTGCCAGCAGCTTTGCCCTCGGAGGGAACTACGAGCAGTACTTC
CASSFALGGNYEQYF
>14|TRBV11-2|NA|NA|TRBJ2-7
TGTGCCAGCGGGCCAGAAGCGGCCTCTTACGAGCAGTACTTC
CASGPEAASYEQYF
>14|TRBV29-1|TRBD2|few|TRBJ2-1
TGCAGCGGACAGGGACTAGCGGCCTACAATGAGCAGTTCTTC
CSGQGLAAYNEQFF
>14|TRBV28|TRBD1|NA|TRBJ1-2
TGTGCCAGCAGCCTTACCCAGGGGGTCGTTGGCTACACCTTC
CASSLTQGVVGYTF
>15|TRBV18|TRBD1|NA|TRBJ1-1
TGTGCCAGCTCAGACGACAGGGGAATGAACACTGAAGCTTTCTTT
CASSDDRGMNTEAFF
>16|TRBV5-4|TRBD1|NA|TRBJ2-3
TGTGCCAGCAGCTCGCCGACAGGGGTAGAAGGAGATACGCAGTATTTT
CASSSPTGVEGDTQYF
>13|TRBV6-5|NA|NA|TRBJ1-1
TGTGCCAGTTTTCAGGGGAGGAACACTGAAGCTTTCTTT
CASFQGRNTEAFF
>13|TRBV7-6|NA|NA|TRBJ1-1
TGTGCCAGCAGCCCGGGGATGAACACTGAAGCTTTCTTT
CASSPGMNTEAFF
>11|TRBV5-1|NA|NA|TRBJ2-2
TGCGCCAGCAGCCCGTCCGGGGAGCTGTTTTTT
CASSPSGELFF
>15|TRBV10-2|TRBD1|few|TRBJ1-1
TGCGCCAGCAGTGAAGGACAGGGATTCAACACTGAAGCTTTCTTT
CASSEGQGFNTEAFF
>15|TRBV5-1|TRBD1|NA|TRBJ2-5
TGCGCCAGCAGTCGGAGGACAGGGCCTCAAGAGACCCAGTACTTC
CASSRRTGPQETQYF
>14|TRBV7-9|NA|few|TRBJ1-2
TGTGCCAGCAGCGTAGTTAGGGGCACAAGCGGCTACACCTTC
CASSVVRGTSGYTF
>17|TRBV11-3|NA|NA|TRBJ2-7
TGTGCCAGCAGCTTAGATACCCCGACGGAGATGCTTCTCGAGCAGTACTTC
CASSLDTPTEMLLEQYF
>10|TRBV29-1|TRBD1|NA|TRBJ1-2
TGCAGCGTGGACAGGGATGGCTACACCTTC
CSVDRDGYTF
>14|TRBV9|TRBD1|NA|TRBJ1-2
TGTGCCAGCAGCGTTACGGACAGGACATATGGCTACACCTTC
CASSVTDRTYGYTF
>15|TRBV4-1|NA|NA|TRBJ2-7
TGCGCCAGCAGCCAAGATAATTACAGGGGGGGGGAGCAGTACTTC
CASSQDNYRGGEQYF
>17|TRBV11-2|TRBD2|NA|TRBJ2-5
TGTGCCAGCAGCTTAGGGACTAGCGGGGGCAACCAAGAGACCCAGTACTTC
CASSLGTSGGNQETQYF
>19|TRBV7-2|TRBD2|NA|TRBJ2-7
TGTGCCAGCAGCATAGGGACTAGCGGGATAAGACTGGGATCCTACGAGCAGTACTTC
CASSIGTSGIRLGSYEQYF
>14|TRBV18|TRBD1|NA|TRBJ1-1
TGTGCCAGCTCCTCACAGGGGGAGAACACTGAAGCTTTCTTT
CASSSQGENTEAFF
>16|TRBV30|TRBD2|NA|TRBJ2-7
TGTGCCTGGAGTGTCGGACTAGCGGGGGGGAGGTACGAGCAGTACTTC
CAWSVGLAGGRYEQYF
>17|TRBV7-9|NA|NA|TRBJ2-1
TGTGCCAGCAGCCCCCCGAGGAGGGGCGAACCCTACAATGAGCAGTTCTTC
CASSPPRRGEPYNEQFF
>15|TRBV4-3|TRBD2|NA|TRBJ2-7
TGCGCCAGCAGCCCCTCGGGGGGGGCCCCCTACGAGCAGTACTTC
CASSPSGGAPYEQYF
>15|TRBV5-1|TRBD1|NA|TRBJ2-7
TGCGCCAGCAGCCGAACCGGGACAGGGATCGACGAGCAGTACTTC
CASSRTGTGIDEQYF
>18|TRBV9|TRBD1|once|TRBJ1-2
TGTGCCAGCAGCGTAACCGGGACAGGGGGGGGGAGTTTAAATGGCTACACCTTC
CASSVTGTGGGSLNGYTF
>15|TRBV5-1|TRBD1|NA|TRBJ1-4
TGCGCCAGCAGCTTTCGGGACAGGACAAATGAAAAACTGTTTTTT
CASSFRDRTNEKLFF
>22|TRBV21-1|NA|NA|TRBJ2-5
TGTGCCAGCAGCAAACTTAGGTCTAGCGGGAGGCTATGGGGGGTGTCCCAAGAGACCCAGTACTTC
CASSKLRSSGRLWGVSQETQYF
>16|TRBV5-1|TRBD1|NA|TRBJ1-2
TGCGCCAGCAGCTACGGGACAGGGAGTCTTAACTATGGCTACACCTTC
CASSYGTGSLNYGYTF
>15|TRBV5-4|TRBD2|NA|TRBJ2-3
TGTGCCAGCAGCTTTGTAGCGGGGTTAGGCGATACGCAGTATTTT
CASSFVAGLGDTQYF
>16|TRBV6-1|NA|NA|TRBJ2-7
TGTGCCAGCAGTGAAGGGAGAGGGCGGTGGGCCTACGAGCAGTACTTC
CASSEGRGRWAYEQYF
>14|TRBV6-5|NA|few|TRBJ1-5
TGTGCCAGCAGTATTGACAGGAGAGATCAGCCCCAGCATTTT
CASSIDRRDQPQHF
>13|TRBV7-2|NA|NA|TRBJ2-7
TGTGCCAGCAGCTTAGGAGGGTACGGCGAGCAGTACTTC
CASSLGGYGEQYF
>16|TRBV6-5|TRBD1|NA|TRBJ2-7
TGTGCCAGCAGTTCTGCGCCGGGACAGGCAATCTACGAGCAGTACTTC
CASSSAPGQAIYEQYF
>16|TRBV4-1|NA|NA|TRBJ1-3
TGCGCCAGCAGCCAAGACTGGGGGCTAATAGGAAACACCATATATTTT
CASSQDWGLIGNTIYF
>15|TRBV19|NA|NA|TRBJ1-3
TGTGCCAGTAGTATGGGGGGAAGCTCTGGAAACACCATATATTTT
CASSMGGSSGNTIYF
>17|TRBV11-3|TRBD1|once|TRBJ1-2
TGTGCCAGCAGCTCCCGGACAGGGACCCCGCCTAACTATGGCTACACCTTC
CASSSRTGTPPNYGYTF
>16|TRBV5-1|NA|NA|TRBJ2-6
TGCGCCAGCAGCTTCGAGTCGGGCTCTGGGGCCAACGTCCTGACTTTC
CASSFESGSGANVLTF
>15|TRBV4-3|TRBD1|once|TRBJ1-2
TGCGCCAGCAGCCTAAGCTTGGACAGGGACTATGGCTACACCTTC
CASSLSLDRDYGYTF
>17|TRBV7-2|NA|NA|TRBJ2-6
TGTGCCAGCAGCACCCCGGGTGTTCGTAAAGGGGCCAACGTCCTGACTTTC
CASSTPGVRKGANVLTF
>13|TRBV30|TRBD2|NA|TRBJ2-7
TGTGCCGGCGGGGGGAATTCGGTTAACGAGCAGTACTTC
CAGGGNSVNEQYF
>12|TRBV7-7|NA|NA|TRBJ2-3
TGTGCCAGCAGCTTAGTAGGGGGTACGCAGTATTTT
CASSLVGGTQYF
>14|TRBV28|NA|once|TRBJ2-7
TGTGCCAGCAGTACCATAGGGGGGGAATACGAGCAGTACTTC
CASSTIGGEYEQYF
>15|TRBV7-2|NA|NA|TRBJ1-2
TGTGCCAGCAGCTTAGGCCAGGGAATTAACTATGGCTACACCTTC
CASSLGQGINYGYTF
>12|TRBV5-1|NA|NA|TRBJ1-2
TGCGCCAGCAGCACGTACAGCGGGGGCTACACCTTC
CASSTYSGGYTF